These T cell receptor beta chains were read from a single sample in a study of blood T cell repertoires in COVID-19. Sequenced by immunoSEQ multiplex PCR; TCRdb stores in-frame clones only, minus some. This sample has about 170,000 clones, with 88% found just once. Sequencing input: peripheral blood. These receptors all stem from a middle-aged man who had recovered from COVID-19. Both conserved end residues are part of each CDR3. Each record gives: V gene, clone size, D gene, J gene, CDR3 DNA, CDR3 protein. D genes are given only for firm matches. Expanded clones get a size class; other rows say once, few or many, or leave the size out.

>TRBV25-1|-|-|TRBJ1-1
TGTGCCAGCAGGGAGGCAAGGGAACGGCCTAATGAAGCTTTCTTT
CASREARERPNEAFF
>TRBV3-1/TRBV3-2|-|-|TRBJ1-6
TGTGCCAGCAGCCGTTCCAGGGTTCTGTCACCCCTCCACTTT
CASSRSRVLSPLHF
>TRBV5-1|-|TRBD1|TRBJ2-7
TGCGCCAGCAGCTTGGGACAGGGGCCACTCGCGGAGCAGTACTTC
CASSLGQGPLAEQYF
>TRBV14|once|TRBD1|TRBJ2-1
TGTGCCAGCAGCCAAGACGTCGGGACAGGGAATGAGCAGTTCTTC
CASSQDVGTGNEQFF
>TRBV6-5|-|TRBD2|TRBJ2-5
TGTGCCAGCAGCTCCGGGACTAGCGGAGAGACCCAGTACTTC
CASSSGTSGETQYF
>TRBV10-2|-|-|TRBJ2-6
TGCGCCAGCAGTGCCGGAGCTGGGGCCAACGTCCTGACTTTC
CASSAGAGANVLTF
>TRBV28|-|-|TRBJ1-1
TGTGCCAGCACCAAAGGGGTTACTGAAGCTTTCTTT
CASTKGVTEAFF
>TRBV15|-|-|TRBJ2-2
TGTGCCACCAGCGGTTCCCCCGTAGGGGTGGGGACCGGGGAGCTGTTTTTT
CATSGSPVGVGTGELFF
>TRBV7-2|-|-|TRBJ1-5
TGTGCCAGCAGCCAAAGGGGAGGGTTCAATCAGCCCCAGCATTTT
CASSQRGGFNQPQHF
>TRBV10-3|-|-|TRBJ2-7
TGTGCCATCAGGCAACGGGCGGGGGCTACCCACGAGCAGTACTTC
CAIRQRAGATHEQYF
>TRBV24-1|few|-|TRBJ2-1
TGTGCCACCAGTTTCCTGAATGAGCAGTTCTTC
CATSFLNEQFF
>TRBV28|-|TRBD1|TRBJ1-2
TGTGCCAGCACCCGGACAGGGGGCGGCTATGGCTACACCTTC
CASTRTGGGYGYTF
>TRBV7-6|-|-|TRBJ2-3
TGTGCCAGCAGCTTAGGCGGCGGGTCCTACACAGATACGCAGTATTTT
CASSLGGGSYTDTQYF
>TRBV7-2|-|-|TRBJ2-3
TGTGCCAGCAGCTTAGGGGTGGGCGGAGGATTCACAGATACGCAGTATTTT
CASSLGVGGGFTDTQYF
>TRBV19|-|-|TRBJ1-3
TGTGCCAGTAAGGGACTGAATGTCTCTGGAAACACCATATATTTT
CASKGLNVSGNTIYF
>TRBV19|-|-|TRBJ1-3
TGTGCCAGTAGTATATCGGAGGTCTCTGGAAACACCATATATTTT
CASSISEVSGNTIYF
>TRBV11-3|-|-|TRBJ2-2
TGTGCCAGCAGCGTTAGGGGCCGGAACACCGGGGAGCTGTTTTTT
CASSVRGRNTGELFF